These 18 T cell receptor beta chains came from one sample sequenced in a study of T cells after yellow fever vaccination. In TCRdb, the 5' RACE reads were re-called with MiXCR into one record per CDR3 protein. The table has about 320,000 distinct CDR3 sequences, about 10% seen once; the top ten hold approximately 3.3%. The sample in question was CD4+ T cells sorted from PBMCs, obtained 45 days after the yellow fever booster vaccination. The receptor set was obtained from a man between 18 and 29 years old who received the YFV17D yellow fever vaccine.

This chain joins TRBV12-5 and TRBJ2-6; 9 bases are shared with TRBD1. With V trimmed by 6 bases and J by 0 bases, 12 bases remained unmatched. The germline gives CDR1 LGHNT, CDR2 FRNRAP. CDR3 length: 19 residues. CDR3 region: CASGSRPGQGTSGANVLTF. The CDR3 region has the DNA TGTGCTAGTGGCAGTCGTCCGGGACAGGGTACCTCTGGGGCCAACGTCCTGACTTTC.

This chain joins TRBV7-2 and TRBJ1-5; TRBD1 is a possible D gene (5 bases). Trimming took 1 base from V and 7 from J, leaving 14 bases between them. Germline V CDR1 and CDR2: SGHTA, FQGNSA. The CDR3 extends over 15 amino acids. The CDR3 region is CASSLDYGHRQPQHF. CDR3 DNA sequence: TGTGCCAGCAGCTTAGATTACGGGCACAGGCAGCCCCAGCATTTT.

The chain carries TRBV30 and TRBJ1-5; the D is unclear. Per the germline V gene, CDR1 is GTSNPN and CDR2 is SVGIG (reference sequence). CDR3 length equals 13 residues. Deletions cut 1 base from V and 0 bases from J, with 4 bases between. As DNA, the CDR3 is TGTGCCTGGAGTGGGGATAGCAATCAGCCCCAGCATTTT. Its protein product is CAWSGDSNQPQHF.

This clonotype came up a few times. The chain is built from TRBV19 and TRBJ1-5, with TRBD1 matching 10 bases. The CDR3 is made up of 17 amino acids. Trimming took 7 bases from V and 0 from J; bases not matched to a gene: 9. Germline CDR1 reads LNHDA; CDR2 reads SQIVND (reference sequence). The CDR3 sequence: CASMTGTGAYSNQPQHF. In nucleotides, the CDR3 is TGTGCCAGTATGACCGGGACAGGGGCTTATAGCAATCAGCCCCAGCATTTT.

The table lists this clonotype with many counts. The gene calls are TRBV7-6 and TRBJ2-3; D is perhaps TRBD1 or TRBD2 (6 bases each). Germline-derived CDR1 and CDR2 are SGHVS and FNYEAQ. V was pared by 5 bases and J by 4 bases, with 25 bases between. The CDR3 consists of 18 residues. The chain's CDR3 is CASSPGGGHSGRADTQYF. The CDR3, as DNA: TGTGCCAGCAGCCCCGGTGGGGGCCATAGCGGAAGGGCAGATACGCAGTATTTT.

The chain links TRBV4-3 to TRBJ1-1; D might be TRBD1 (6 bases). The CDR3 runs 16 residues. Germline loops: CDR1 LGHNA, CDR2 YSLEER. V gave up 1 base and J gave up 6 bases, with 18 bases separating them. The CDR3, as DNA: TGCGCCAGCAGCCAAGCCCAAAAGACAGGTACGGCTGAAGCTTTCTTT. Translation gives CASSQAQKTGTAEAFF.

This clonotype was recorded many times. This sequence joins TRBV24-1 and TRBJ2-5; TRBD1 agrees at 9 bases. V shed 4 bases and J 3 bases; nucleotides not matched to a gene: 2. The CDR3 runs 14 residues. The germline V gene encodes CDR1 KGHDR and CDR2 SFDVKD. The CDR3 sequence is CATSDTGGEETQYF. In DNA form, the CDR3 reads TGTGCCACCAGTGACACAGGGGGCGAAGAGACCCAGTACTTC.

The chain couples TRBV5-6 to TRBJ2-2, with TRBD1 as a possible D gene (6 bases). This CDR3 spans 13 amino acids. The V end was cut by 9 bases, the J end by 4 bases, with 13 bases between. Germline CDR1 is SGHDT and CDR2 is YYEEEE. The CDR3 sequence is CATEGQFTGELFF. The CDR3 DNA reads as TGTGCCACCGAAGGACAGTTCACCGGGGAGCTGTTTTTT.

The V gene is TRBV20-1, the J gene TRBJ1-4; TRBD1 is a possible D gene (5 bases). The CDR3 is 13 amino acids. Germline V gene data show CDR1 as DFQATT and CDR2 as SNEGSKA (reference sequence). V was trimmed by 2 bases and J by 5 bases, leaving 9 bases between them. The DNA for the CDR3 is TGCAGTGCTAGACAGGGCGTAAATGAAAAACTGTTTTTT. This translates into CSARQGVNEKLFF.

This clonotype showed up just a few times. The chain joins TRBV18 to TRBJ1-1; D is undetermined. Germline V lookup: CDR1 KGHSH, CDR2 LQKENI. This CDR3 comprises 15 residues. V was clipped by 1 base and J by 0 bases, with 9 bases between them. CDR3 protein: CASSPRADMNTEAFF. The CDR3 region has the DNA TGTGCCAGCTCACCACGGGCAGACATGAACACTGAAGCTTTCTTT.

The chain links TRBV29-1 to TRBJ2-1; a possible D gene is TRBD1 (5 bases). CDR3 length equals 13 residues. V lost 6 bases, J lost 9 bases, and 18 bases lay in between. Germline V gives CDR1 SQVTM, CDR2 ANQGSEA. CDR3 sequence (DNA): TGCAGCGTCCAAATGCATCAGGGAAGTGAGCAGTTCTTC. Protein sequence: CSVQMHQGSEQFF.

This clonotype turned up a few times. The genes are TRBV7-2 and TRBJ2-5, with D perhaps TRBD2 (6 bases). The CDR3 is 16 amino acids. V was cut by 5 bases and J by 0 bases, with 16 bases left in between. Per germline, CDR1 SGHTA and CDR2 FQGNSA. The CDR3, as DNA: TGTGCCAGCAGCGCCGGGACTCAAGGATACCAAGAGACCCAGTACTTC. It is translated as CASSAGTQGYQETQYF.

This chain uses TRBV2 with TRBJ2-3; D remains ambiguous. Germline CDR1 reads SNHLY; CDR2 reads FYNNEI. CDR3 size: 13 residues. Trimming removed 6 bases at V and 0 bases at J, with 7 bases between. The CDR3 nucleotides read TGTGCCAGCAGGTCAACTAGCACAGATACGCAGTATTTT. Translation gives CASRSTSTDTQYF.

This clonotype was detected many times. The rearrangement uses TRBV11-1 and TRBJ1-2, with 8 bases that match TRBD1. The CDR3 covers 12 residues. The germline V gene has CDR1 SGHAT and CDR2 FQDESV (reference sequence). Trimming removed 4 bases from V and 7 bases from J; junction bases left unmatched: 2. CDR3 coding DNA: TGTGCCAGCAGCTACGGACAGGGTGGCTACACCTTC. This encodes CASSYGQGGYTF.

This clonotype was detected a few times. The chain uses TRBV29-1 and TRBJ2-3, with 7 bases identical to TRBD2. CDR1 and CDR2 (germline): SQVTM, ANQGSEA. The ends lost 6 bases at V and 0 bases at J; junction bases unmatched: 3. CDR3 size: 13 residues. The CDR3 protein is CSVGLGSTDTQYF. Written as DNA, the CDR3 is TGCAGCGTCGGACTAGGCAGCACAGATACGCAGTATTTT.

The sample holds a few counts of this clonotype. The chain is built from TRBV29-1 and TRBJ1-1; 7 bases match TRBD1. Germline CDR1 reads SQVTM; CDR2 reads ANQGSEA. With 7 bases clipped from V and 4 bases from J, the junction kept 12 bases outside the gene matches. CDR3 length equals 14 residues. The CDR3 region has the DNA TGCAGCGGATCCCAGGGGGGTTCCGGCACTGAAGCTTTCTTT. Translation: CSGSQGGSGTEAFF.

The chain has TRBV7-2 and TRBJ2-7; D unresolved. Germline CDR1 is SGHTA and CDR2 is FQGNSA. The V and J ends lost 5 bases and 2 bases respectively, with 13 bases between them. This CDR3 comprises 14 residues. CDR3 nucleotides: TGTGCCAGCAGCCGGGCGCCAGGAACCTACGAGCAGTACGTC. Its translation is CASSRAPGTYEQYV.

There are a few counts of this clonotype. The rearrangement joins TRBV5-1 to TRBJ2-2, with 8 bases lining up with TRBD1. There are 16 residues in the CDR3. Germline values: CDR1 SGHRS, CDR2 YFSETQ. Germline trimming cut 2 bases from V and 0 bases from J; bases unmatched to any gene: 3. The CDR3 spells CASSFTGGSNTGELFF. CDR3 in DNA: TGCGCCAGCAGCTTCACAGGGGGATCGAACACCGGGGAGCTGTTTTTT.